A selection of T cell receptor beta chains follows, all from one sample in a study of blood T cell repertoires in COVID-19. Produced via immunoSEQ multiplex PCR; TCRdb's table is partial and in-frame only. Of around 620,000 clones listed, more than 80% are singletons. Specimen: peripheral blood. Receptors were obtained from a woman younger than 30 with acute or convalescent COVID-19. Each CDR3 is given with its conserved first and last residue. The D gene is left open where the match is weak. Not all rows give a size; the values are once, few, many and, for expanded clones, a class.

d_gene,abundance,v_gene,j_gene,CDR3nt,CDR3aa
.,.,TRBV30,TRBJ1-2,TGTGCCTGGAGTGTAGGCTCAGGGCAGGGCTACACCTTC,CAWSVGSGQGYTF
.,few,TRBV7-3,TRBJ2-2,TGTGCCAGCAGCCAACAGGGAAACACCGGGGAGCTGTTTTTT,CASSQQGNTGELFF
.,.,TRBV6-1,TRBJ1-1,TGTGCCAGCAGTGATCCCCGTTTCGTAGGACAGATAACTGAAGCTTTCTTT,CASSDPRFVGQITEAFF
.,.,TRBV7-2,TRBJ1-1,TGTGCCAGCAGCCTGGGACAGAACACTGAAGCTTTCTTT,CASSLGQNTEAFF
.,.,TRBV19,TRBJ1-6,TGTGCCAGCAACCCTGGGAGCAGAAATTCACCCCTCCACTTT,CASNPGSRNSPLHF
.,.,TRBV19,TRBJ1-5,TGTGCCAGTAGTATAGAGGTGAAAGCGCCCCAGCATTTT,CASSIEVKAPQHF
.,.,TRBV9,TRBJ1-2,TGTGCCAGCAGCGCTCCCGGGAAACCAACCACTAACTATGGCTACACCTTC,CASSAPGKPTTNYGYTF
TRBD1,once,TRBV5-6,TRBJ1-2,TGTGCCAGCAGCCCTGGGACAGGGCGGGGCTACACCTTC,CASSPGTGRGYTF
TRBD1,.,TRBV5-5,TRBJ1-2,TGTGCCAGCAGACCTACAGGGGGGTTGAACTATGGCTACACCTTC,CASRPTGGLNYGYTF
.,.,TRBV25-1,TRBJ1-2,TGTGCCAGCAGAGGAGGTACCTGGGGCTACACCTTC,CASRGGTWGYTF
TRBD1,.,TRBV19,TRBJ1-6,TGTGCCAGTAGGACTACAGGGGTTTCACCCCTCCACTTT,CASRTTGVSPLHF
TRBD1,.,TRBV9,TRBJ1-1,TGTGCCAGCAGCGTGAACAGGGGGACTGAAGCTTTCTTT,CASSVNRGTEAFF